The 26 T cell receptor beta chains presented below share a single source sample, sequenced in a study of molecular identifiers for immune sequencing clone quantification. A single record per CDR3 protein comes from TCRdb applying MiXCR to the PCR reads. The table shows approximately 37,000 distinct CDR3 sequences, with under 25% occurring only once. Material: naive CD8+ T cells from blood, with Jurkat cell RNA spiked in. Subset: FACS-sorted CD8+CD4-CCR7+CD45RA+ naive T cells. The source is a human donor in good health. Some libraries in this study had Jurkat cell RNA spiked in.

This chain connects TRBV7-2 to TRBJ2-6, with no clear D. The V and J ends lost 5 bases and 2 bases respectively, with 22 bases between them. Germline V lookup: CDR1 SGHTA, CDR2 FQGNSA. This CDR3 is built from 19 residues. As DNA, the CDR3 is TGTGCCAGCAGCCTCCCGGTGGCGTACCTAAACGCTGGGGCCAACGTCCTGACTTTC. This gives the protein CASSLPVAYLNAGANVLTF.

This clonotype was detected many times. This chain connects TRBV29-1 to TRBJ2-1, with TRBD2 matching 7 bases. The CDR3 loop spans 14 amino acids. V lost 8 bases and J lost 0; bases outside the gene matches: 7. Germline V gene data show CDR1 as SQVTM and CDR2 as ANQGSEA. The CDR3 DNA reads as TGCAGCATTAGACTAGCCGGCTCCTACAATGAGCAGTTCTTC. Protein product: CSIRLAGSYNEQFF.

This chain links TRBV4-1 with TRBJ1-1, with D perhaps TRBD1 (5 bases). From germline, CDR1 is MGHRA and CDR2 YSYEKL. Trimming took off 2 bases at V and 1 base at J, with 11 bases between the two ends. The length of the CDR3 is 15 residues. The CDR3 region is CASSQTIDRNTEAFF. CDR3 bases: TGCGCCAGCAGCCAAACCATAGACAGGAACACTGAAGCTTTCTTT.

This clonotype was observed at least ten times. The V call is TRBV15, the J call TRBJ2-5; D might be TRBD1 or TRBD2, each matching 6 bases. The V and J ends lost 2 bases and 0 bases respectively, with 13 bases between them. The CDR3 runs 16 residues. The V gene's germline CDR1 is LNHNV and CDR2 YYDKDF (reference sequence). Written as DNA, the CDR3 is TGTGCCACCAGCAGAAGGCTAGGGGGGTACCAAGAGACCCAGTACTTC. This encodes CATSRRLGGYQETQYF.

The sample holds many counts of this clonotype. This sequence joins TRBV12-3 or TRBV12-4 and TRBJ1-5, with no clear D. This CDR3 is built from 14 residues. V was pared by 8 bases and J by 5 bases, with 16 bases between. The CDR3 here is CASAGWAGDQPQHF. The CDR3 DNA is TGTGCCAGCGCCGGCTGGGCAGGCGATCAGCCCCAGCATTTT.

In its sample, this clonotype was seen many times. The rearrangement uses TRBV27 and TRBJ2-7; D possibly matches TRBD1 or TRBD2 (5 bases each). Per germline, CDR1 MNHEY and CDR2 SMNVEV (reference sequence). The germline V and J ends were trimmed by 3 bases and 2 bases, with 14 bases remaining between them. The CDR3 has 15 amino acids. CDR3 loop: CASSFSPGLAYEQYF. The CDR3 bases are TGTGCCAGCAGTTTCAGCCCGGGGCTTGCCTACGAGCAGTACTTC.

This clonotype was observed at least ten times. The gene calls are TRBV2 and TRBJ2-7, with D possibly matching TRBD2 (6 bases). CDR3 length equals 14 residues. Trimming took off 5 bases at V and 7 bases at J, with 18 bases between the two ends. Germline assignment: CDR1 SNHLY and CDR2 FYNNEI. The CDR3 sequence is CASSSGLTLREQYF. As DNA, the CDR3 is TGTGCCAGCAGTTCGGGACTGACCCTACGAGAGCAGTACTTC.

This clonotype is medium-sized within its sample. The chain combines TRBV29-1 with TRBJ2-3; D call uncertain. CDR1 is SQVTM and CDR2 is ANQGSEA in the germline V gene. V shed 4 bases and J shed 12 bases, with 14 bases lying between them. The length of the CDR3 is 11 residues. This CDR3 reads CSVVGQTRQYF. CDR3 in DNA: TGCAGCGTTGTGGGCCAGACACGTCAGTATTTT.

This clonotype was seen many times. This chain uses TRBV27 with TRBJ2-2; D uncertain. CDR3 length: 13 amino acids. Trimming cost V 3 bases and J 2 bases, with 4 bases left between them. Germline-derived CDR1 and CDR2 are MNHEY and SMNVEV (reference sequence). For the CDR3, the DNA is TGTGCCAGCAGTTTTGGTAACACCGGGGAGCTGTTTTTT. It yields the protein CASSFGNTGELFF.

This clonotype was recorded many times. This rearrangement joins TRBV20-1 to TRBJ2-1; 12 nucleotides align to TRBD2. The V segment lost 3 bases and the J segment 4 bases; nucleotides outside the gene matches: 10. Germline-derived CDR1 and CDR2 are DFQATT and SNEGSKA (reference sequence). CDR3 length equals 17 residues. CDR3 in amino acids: CSARERLAGVGYNEQFF. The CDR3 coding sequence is TGCAGTGCTAGGGAAAGACTAGCGGGAGTAGGTTACAATGAGCAGTTCTTC.

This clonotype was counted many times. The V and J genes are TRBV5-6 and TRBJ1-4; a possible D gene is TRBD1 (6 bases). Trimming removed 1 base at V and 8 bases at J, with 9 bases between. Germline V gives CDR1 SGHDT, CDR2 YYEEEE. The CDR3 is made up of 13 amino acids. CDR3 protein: CASSLFQGEKLFF. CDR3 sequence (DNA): TGTGCCAGCAGCTTGTTTCAGGGGGAAAAACTGTTTTTT.

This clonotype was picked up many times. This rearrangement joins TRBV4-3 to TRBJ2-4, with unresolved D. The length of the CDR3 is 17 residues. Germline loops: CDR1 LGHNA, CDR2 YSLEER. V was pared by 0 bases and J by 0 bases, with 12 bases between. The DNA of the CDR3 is TGCGCCAGCAGCCAAGATAGGCAAACCAGAGCCAAAAACATTCAGTACTTC. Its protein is CASSQDRQTRAKNIQYF.

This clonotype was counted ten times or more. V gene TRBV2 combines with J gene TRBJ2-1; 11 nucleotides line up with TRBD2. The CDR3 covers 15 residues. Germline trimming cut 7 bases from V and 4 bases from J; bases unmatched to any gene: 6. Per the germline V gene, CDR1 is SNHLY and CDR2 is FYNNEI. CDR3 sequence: CASKVASGGYNEQFF. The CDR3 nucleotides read TGTGCCAGCAAGGTGGCTAGCGGGGGGTACAATGAGCAGTTCTTC. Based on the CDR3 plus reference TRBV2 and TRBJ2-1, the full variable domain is EPEVTQTPSHQVTQMGQEVILRCVPISNHLYFYWYRQILGQKVEFLVSFYNNEISEKSEIFDDQFSVERPDGSNFTLKIRSTKLEDSAMYFCASKVASGGYNEQFFGPGTRLTVL.

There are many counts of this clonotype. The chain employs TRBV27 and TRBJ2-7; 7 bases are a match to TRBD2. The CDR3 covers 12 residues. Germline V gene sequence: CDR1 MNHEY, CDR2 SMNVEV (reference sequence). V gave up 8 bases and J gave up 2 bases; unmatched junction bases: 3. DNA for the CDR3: TGTGCCAGCCGGGGGGTACCCTACGAGCAGTACTTC. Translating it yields CASRGVPYEQYF.

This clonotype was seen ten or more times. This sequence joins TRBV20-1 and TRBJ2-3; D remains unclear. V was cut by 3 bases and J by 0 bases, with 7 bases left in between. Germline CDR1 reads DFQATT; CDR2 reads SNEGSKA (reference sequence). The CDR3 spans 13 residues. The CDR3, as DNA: TGCAGTGCTAGTTTCACTAGCACAGATACGCAGTATTTT. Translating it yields CSASFTSTDTQYF.

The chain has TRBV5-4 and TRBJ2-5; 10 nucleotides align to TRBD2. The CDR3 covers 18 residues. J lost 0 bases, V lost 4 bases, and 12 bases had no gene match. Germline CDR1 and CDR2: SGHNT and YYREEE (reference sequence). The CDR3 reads CASSQDPSGGLHQETQYF. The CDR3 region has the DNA TGTGCCAGCAGCCAGGATCCTAGCGGGGGCCTCCACCAAGAGACCCAGTACTTC.

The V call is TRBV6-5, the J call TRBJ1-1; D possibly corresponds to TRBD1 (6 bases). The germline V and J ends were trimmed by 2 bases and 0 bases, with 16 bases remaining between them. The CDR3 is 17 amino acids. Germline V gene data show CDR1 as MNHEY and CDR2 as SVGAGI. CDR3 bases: TGTGCCAGCAGTTACAAGATACAGGGAGCTCTGAACACTGAAGCTTTCTTT. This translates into CASSYKIQGALNTEAFF.

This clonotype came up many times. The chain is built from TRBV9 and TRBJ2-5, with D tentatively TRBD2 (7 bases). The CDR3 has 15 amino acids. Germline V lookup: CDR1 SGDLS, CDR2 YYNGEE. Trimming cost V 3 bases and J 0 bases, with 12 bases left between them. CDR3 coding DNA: TGTGCCAGCAGCGGGGGGGGGGGCGACCAAGAGACCCAGTACTTC. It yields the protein CASSGGGGDQETQYF.

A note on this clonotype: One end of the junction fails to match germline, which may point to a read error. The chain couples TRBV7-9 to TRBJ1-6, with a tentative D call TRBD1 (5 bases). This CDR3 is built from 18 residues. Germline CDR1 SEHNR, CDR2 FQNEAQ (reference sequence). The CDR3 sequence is CASSGTADFPSYNAPLHF. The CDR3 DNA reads TGTGCCAGCTCTGGGACTGCAGATTTTCCCTCCTATAATGCACCCCTCCACTTT.

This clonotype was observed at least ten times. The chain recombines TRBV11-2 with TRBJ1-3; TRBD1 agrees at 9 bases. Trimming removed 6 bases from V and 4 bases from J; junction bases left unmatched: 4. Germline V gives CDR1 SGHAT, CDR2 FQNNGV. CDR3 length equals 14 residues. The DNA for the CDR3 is TGTGCCAGCAGGGGACAGGGTGGCGGAAACACCATATATTTT. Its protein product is CASRGQGGGNTIYF.

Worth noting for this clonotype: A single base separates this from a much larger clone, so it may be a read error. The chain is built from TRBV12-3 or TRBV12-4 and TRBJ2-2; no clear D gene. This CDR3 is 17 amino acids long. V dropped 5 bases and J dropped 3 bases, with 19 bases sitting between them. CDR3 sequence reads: CASSPSLGYPDTGELFF. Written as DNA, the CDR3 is TGTGCCAGCAGTCCCTCCTTGGGCTACCCGGACACCGGGGAGCTGTTTTTT.

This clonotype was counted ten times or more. CDR3 sequence (DNA): TGCGCCAGCAGCGGAACAGGGGGCTTGAACACTGAAGCTTTCTTT. Protein sequence: CASSGTGGLNTEAFF. The chain links TRBV5-1 to TRBJ1-1; 9 bases fit TRBD1. The CDR3 covers 15 residues. J was trimmed by 0 bases and V by 4 bases; bases with no gene match: 4. Germline CDR1 SGHRS, CDR2 YFSETQ.

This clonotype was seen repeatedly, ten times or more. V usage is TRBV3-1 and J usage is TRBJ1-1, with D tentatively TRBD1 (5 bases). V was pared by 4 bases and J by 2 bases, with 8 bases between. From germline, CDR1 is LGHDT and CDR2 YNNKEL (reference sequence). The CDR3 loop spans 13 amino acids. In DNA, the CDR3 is TGTGCCAGCAGCCCCGGGGGAAACACTGAAGCTTTCTTT. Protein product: CASSPGGNTEAFF.

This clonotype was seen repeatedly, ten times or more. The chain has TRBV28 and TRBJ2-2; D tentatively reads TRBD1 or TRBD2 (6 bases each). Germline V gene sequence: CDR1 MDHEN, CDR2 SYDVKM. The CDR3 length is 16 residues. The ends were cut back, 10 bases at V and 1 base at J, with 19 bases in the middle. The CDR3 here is CAILTLGGVNTGELFF. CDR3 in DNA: TGTGCCATCCTAACCCTGGGGGGCGTGAACACCGGGGAGCTGTTTTTT.

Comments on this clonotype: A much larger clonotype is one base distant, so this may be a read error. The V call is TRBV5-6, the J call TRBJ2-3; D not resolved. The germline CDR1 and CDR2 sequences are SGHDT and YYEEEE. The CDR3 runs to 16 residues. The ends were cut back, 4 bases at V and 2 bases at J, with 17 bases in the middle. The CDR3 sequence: CASSMGQAGPTDTQYF. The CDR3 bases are TGTGCCAGCAGCATGGGTCAAGCTGGTCCCACAGATACGCAGTATTTT.

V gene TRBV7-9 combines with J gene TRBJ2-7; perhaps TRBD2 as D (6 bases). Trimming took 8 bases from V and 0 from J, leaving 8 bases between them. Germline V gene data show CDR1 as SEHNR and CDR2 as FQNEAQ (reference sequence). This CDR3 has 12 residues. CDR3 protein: CASGTFSYEQYF. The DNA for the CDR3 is TGTGCCAGCGGGACTTTCTCCTACGAGCAGTACTTC.